The rows below give T cell receptor beta chains drawn from one sample of a study of human T cells and chemical hapten exposure. TCRdb fed the RACE reads into MiXCR, producing one record per CDR3 protein. The data hold tens of thousands of distinct CDR3 sequences, with approximately 10% observed a single time. Sequencing was performed on whole blood, taken in connection with sensitization to the hapten diphenylcyclopropenone (DPC). The receptors stem from a woman aged 45 to 65 with alopecia areata. Some clones in this sample may be carry-over from other donors' samples. The CDR3 runs from the conserved cysteine through the conserved F or W. D genes are given only for firm matches. Expanded clones get a size class; other rows say once, few or many, or leave the size out.

j_call: TRBJ2-3
v_call: TRBV28
d_call: TRBD2
clone_size: .
cdr3_aa: CASSSFMTSGSTDTQYF
cdr3_nt: TGTGCCAGCAGTTCCTTCATGACTAGCGGGAGCACAGATACGCAGTATTTT

j_call: TRBJ2-1
v_call: TRBV6-1
d_call: .
clone_size: few
cdr3_aa: CAVTSSPGEQFF
cdr3_nt: TGTGCGGTAACTAGCAGCCCTGGTGAGCAGTTCTTC

j_call: TRBJ1-5
v_call: TRBV9
d_call: .
clone_size: few
cdr3_aa: CASSTTANQPQHF
cdr3_nt: TGTGCCAGCAGCACGACAGCCAACCAGCCCCAGCATTTT

j_call: TRBJ1-1
v_call: TRBV20-1
d_call: .
clone_size: many
cdr3_aa: CSARDGWWSNTEAFF
cdr3_nt: TGCAGTGCTAGAGACGGCTGGTGGAGTAACACTGAAGCTTTCTTT

j_call: TRBJ2-7
v_call: TRBV6-6
d_call: .
clone_size: .
cdr3_aa: CASSYARQVSTYEQYF
cdr3_nt: TGTGCCAGCAGTTACGCACGACAGGTCTCCACCTACGAGCAGTACTTC

j_call: TRBJ1-1
v_call: TRBV29-1
d_call: TRBD1
clone_size: many
cdr3_aa: CSVEDRGVNTEAFF
cdr3_nt: TGCAGCGTTGAGGACAGGGGTGTGAACACTGAAGCTTTCTTT

j_call: TRBJ2-1
v_call: TRBV7-2
d_call: .
clone_size: .
cdr3_aa: CASSLTTVGDEQFF
cdr3_nt: TGTGCCAGCAGCCTAACCACGGTCGGGGATGAGCAGTTCTTC

j_call: TRBJ2-7
v_call: TRBV20-1
d_call: TRBD2
clone_size: many
cdr3_aa: CSARELSVGREGRIIYEQYF
cdr3_nt: TGCAGTGCTAGAGAGTTATCGGTTGGTCGGGAGGGCCGAATCATCTACGAGCAGTACTTC

j_call: TRBJ1-2
v_call: TRBV5-5
d_call: .
clone_size: few
cdr3_aa: CASSLDVADGYTF
cdr3_nt: TGTGCCAGCAGCTTGGATGTGGCAGATGGCTACACCTTC

j_call: TRBJ2-5
v_call: TRBV5-1
d_call: .
clone_size: .
cdr3_aa: CASSLARGFQETQYF
cdr3_nt: TGCGCCAGCAGCTTGGCCAGAGGGTTCCAAGAGACCCAGTACTTC

j_call: TRBJ1-2
v_call: TRBV20-1
d_call: .
clone_size: .
cdr3_aa: CSARTTGGYGYTF
cdr3_nt: TGCAGTGCTAGAACGACAGGCGGTTATGGCTACACCTTC

j_call: TRBJ2-3
v_call: TRBV9
d_call: TRBD2
clone_size: .
cdr3_aa: CASSVGLAGVAQYF
cdr3_nt: TGTGCCAGCAGCGTAGGATTAGCGGGAGTCGCGCAGTATTTT

j_call: TRBJ2-4
v_call: TRBV6-6
d_call: .
clone_size: many
cdr3_aa: CASAEPHHIQYF
cdr3_nt: TGTGCCAGCGCGGAGCCGCACCACATTCAGTACTTC

j_call: TRBJ2-3
v_call: TRBV6-1
d_call: TRBD2
clone_size: many
cdr3_aa: CASRAKGGTSITDTQYF
cdr3_nt: TGTGCCAGCAGGGCCAAGGGAGGGACTTCCATCACAGATACGCAGTATTTT

j_call: TRBJ1-1
v_call: TRBV19
d_call: TRBD1
clone_size: few
cdr3_aa: CASRDQGAVDEAFF
cdr3_nt: TGTGCCAGTAGAGACCAGGGGGCCGTAGATGAAGCTTTCTTT

j_call: TRBJ2-7
v_call: TRBV19
d_call: .
clone_size: many
cdr3_aa: CASSRDLSGEQYF
cdr3_nt: TGTGCCAGTAGCCGGGACTTGTCGGGCGAGCAGTACTTC

j_call: TRBJ1-4
v_call: TRBV18
d_call: .
clone_size: .
cdr3_aa: CASSLSGTANEKLFF
cdr3_nt: TGTGCCAGCTCTCTCTCCGGGACTGCTAATGAAAAACTGTTTTTT

j_call: TRBJ2-1
v_call: TRBV10-3
d_call: TRBD2
clone_size: few
cdr3_aa: CAISEGSGSLHEQFF
cdr3_nt: TGTGCCATCAGTGAGGGAAGCGGGAGTCTGCATGAGCAGTTCTTC

j_call: TRBJ2-5
v_call: TRBV29-1
d_call: .
clone_size: .
cdr3_aa: CSFHMVRPETQYF
cdr3_nt: TGCAGCTTCCACATGGTCAGGCCGGAGACCCAGTACTTC

j_call: TRBJ2-1
v_call: TRBV20-1
d_call: TRBD2
clone_size: many
cdr3_aa: CSANSHGLVGEQFF
cdr3_nt: TGCAGTGCGAACTCTCATGGACTAGTCGGTGAGCAGTTCTTC

j_call: TRBJ2-1
v_call: TRBV14
d_call: TRBD2
clone_size: few
cdr3_aa: CASSLCFWGASTGTSSYNEQFF
cdr3_nt: TGTGCCAGCAGCCTATGTTTTTGGGGGGCCTCCACCGGGACTAGCTCCTACAATGAGCAGTTCTTC

j_call: TRBJ2-2
v_call: TRBV15
d_call: .
clone_size: many
cdr3_aa: CATSTITGELFF
cdr3_nt: TGTGCCACCAGCACTATCACCGGGGAGCTGTTTTTT

j_call: TRBJ1-1
v_call: TRBV14
d_call: .
clone_size: few
cdr3_aa: CASSQEGIGRGAFF
cdr3_nt: TGTGCCAGCAGCCAAGAGGGAATAGGGAGGGGGGCTTTCTTT

j_call: TRBJ1-2
v_call: TRBV29-1
d_call: .
clone_size: many
cdr3_aa: CSVESRALGYTF
cdr3_nt: TGCAGCGTTGAAAGTAGGGCCCTTGGCTACACCTTC

j_call: TRBJ1-1
v_call: TRBV3-1
d_call: TRBD1
clone_size: many
cdr3_aa: CASSPPRTGEAEAFF
cdr3_nt: TGTGCCAGCAGCCCTCCCCGGACAGGGGAGGCTGAAGCTTTCTTT

j_call: TRBJ1-5
v_call: TRBV20-1
d_call: TRBD1
clone_size: many
cdr3_aa: CSARDSRAGGSNQPQHF
cdr3_nt: TGCAGTGCTAGAGATTCCCGGGCAGGGGGTAGCAATCAGCCCCAGCATTTT

j_call: TRBJ2-5
v_call: TRBV14
d_call: .
clone_size: many
cdr3_aa: CASSQEWSYETQYF
cdr3_nt: TGTGCCAGCAGCCAAGAATGGTCATACGAGACCCAGTACTTC

j_call: TRBJ2-5
v_call: TRBV20-1
d_call: TRBD2
clone_size: few
cdr3_aa: CSAINLAGSQETQYF
cdr3_nt: TGCAGTGCTATAAACCTAGCGGGATCGCAAGAGACCCAGTACTTC

j_call: TRBJ2-7
v_call: TRBV24-1
d_call: .
clone_size: many
cdr3_aa: CALMFRGHEQYF
cdr3_nt: TGTGCCCTCATGTTTCGGGGCCACGAGCAGTACTTC

j_call: TRBJ2-3
v_call: TRBV11-2
d_call: TRBD1
clone_size: many
cdr3_aa: CASSLVGTGGRGDTQYF
cdr3_nt: TGTGCCAGCAGCTTAGTAGGTACAGGGGGCAGAGGAGATACGCAGTATTTT

j_call: TRBJ2-5
v_call: TRBV7-8
d_call: TRBD2
clone_size: .
cdr3_aa: CASSSLAQETQYF
cdr3_nt: TGTGCCAGCAGCTCACTAGCGCAAGAGACCCAGTACTTC

j_call: TRBJ2-2
v_call: TRBV29-1
d_call: .
clone_size: .
cdr3_aa: CSQSRGDTGELFF
cdr3_nt: TGCAGCCAGAGCAGGGGGGACACCGGGGAGCTGTTTTTT

j_call: TRBJ1-3
v_call: TRBV7-9
d_call: .
clone_size: .
cdr3_aa: CASSPSGNTIYF
cdr3_nt: TGTGCCAGCAGCCCCTCGGGAAACACCATATATTTT

j_call: TRBJ2-5
v_call: TRBV27
d_call: .
clone_size: .
cdr3_aa: CASAFRLGGETQYF
cdr3_nt: TGTGCCAGCGCCTTCCGACTAGGGGGAGAGACCCAGTACTTC

j_call: TRBJ2-7
v_call: TRBV5-5
d_call: .
clone_size: few
cdr3_aa: CASSFLSGYTQAYEQYF
cdr3_nt: TGTGCCAGCAGCTTCTTGAGCGGATACACCCAGGCCTACGAGCAGTACTTC

j_call: TRBJ2-7
v_call: TRBV10-3
d_call: .
clone_size: .
cdr3_aa: CAISVRQGLDEQYF
cdr3_nt: TGTGCCATCAGTGTGAGGCAGGGACTCGACGAGCAGTACTTC

j_call: TRBJ2-5
v_call: TRBV6-1
d_call: TRBD1
clone_size: few
cdr3_aa: CASSEAGDSYQETQYF
cdr3_nt: TGTGCCAGCAGTGAAGCGGGGGACAGCTACCAAGAGACCCAGTACTTC

j_call: TRBJ1-5
v_call: TRBV20-1
d_call: .
clone_size: many
cdr3_aa: CSASDFRVSNQPQHF
cdr3_nt: TGCAGTGCTAGTGACTTCCGGGTTAGCAATCAGCCCCAGCATTTT

j_call: TRBJ2-2
v_call: TRBV29-1
d_call: .
clone_size: .
cdr3_aa: CSGGSGTGELFF
cdr3_nt: TGCAGCGGTGGCTCGGGAACCGGGGAGCTGTTTTTT

j_call: TRBJ1-2
v_call: TRBV2
d_call: .
clone_size: many
cdr3_aa: CASSSTVSAYGYTF
cdr3_nt: TGTGCCAGCAGTTCGACAGTTTCAGCCTATGGCTACACCTTC

j_call: TRBJ2-7
v_call: TRBV11-2
d_call: TRBD2
clone_size: few
cdr3_aa: CASSRRGLAGISYEQYF
cdr3_nt: TGTGCCAGCAGCAGAAGGGGACTAGCGGGAATCTCCTACGAGCAGTACTTC

j_call: TRBJ1-2
v_call: TRBV6-1
d_call: TRBD1
clone_size: few
cdr3_aa: CASTQGDYGYTF
cdr3_nt: TGTGCCAGCACCCAGGGGGACTATGGCTACACCTTC

j_call: TRBJ2-7
v_call: TRBV11-2
d_call: .
clone_size: .
cdr3_aa: CASSLDLYEQYF
cdr3_nt: TGTGCCAGCAGCTTAGATCTCTACGAGCAGTACTTC

j_call: TRBJ2-3
v_call: TRBV7-6
d_call: .
clone_size: many
cdr3_aa: CASSLAIRNIDTQYF
cdr3_nt: TGTGCCAGCAGCTTAGCGATCCGGAACATAGATACGCAGTATTTT

j_call: TRBJ1-1
v_call: TRBV6-5
d_call: .
clone_size: many
cdr3_aa: CASSYRGLPRGNTEAFF
cdr3_nt: TGTGCCAGCAGTTACAGGGGCCTACCAAGAGGGAACACTGAAGCTTTCTTT

j_call: TRBJ1-5
v_call: TRBV20-1
d_call: .
clone_size: few
cdr3_aa: CSAERGPYSNQPQHF
cdr3_nt: TGCAGTGCAGAGAGGGGACCGTATAGCAATCAGCCCCAGCATTTT

j_call: TRBJ2-2
v_call: TRBV5-4
d_call: TRBD2
clone_size: few
cdr3_aa: CASSLIPSGAANTGELFF
cdr3_nt: TGTGCCAGCAGCTTGATCCCTAGCGGGGCCGCGAACACCGGGGAGCTGTTTTTT

j_call: TRBJ2-3
v_call: TRBV5-1
d_call: TRBD2
clone_size: few
cdr3_aa: CASSLTSGPPTDTQYF
cdr3_nt: TGCGCCAGCAGCTTGACTAGCGGACCCCCCACAGATACGCAGTATTTT

j_call: TRBJ2-7
v_call: TRBV20-1
d_call: .
clone_size: many
cdr3_aa: CSARDSASVYEQYF
cdr3_nt: TGCAGTGCTAGAGATAGTGCGAGCGTCTACGAGCAGTACTTC

j_call: TRBJ2-7
v_call: TRBV25-1
d_call: TRBD1
clone_size: many
cdr3_aa: CASSGVGQASYEQYF
cdr3_nt: TGTGCCAGCAGTGGGGTTGGACAGGCCTCCTACGAGCAGTACTTC

j_call: TRBJ1-2
v_call: TRBV20-1
d_call: .
clone_size: few
cdr3_aa: CSARVTGYTF
cdr3_nt: TGCAGTGCTAGAGTGACGGGCTACACCTTC

j_call: TRBJ2-3
v_call: TRBV5-1
d_call: TRBD2
clone_size: .
cdr3_aa: CASSTGTSGRFTDTQYF
cdr3_nt: TGCGCCAGCAGCACAGGGACTAGCGGTCGATTCACAGATACGCAGTATTTT

j_call: TRBJ2-7
v_call: TRBV12-3/TRBV12-4
d_call: TRBD1
clone_size: .
cdr3_aa: CASSFDPGGPYF
cdr3_nt: TGTGCCAGCAGTTTTGACCCAGGGGGCCCGTACTTC

j_call: TRBJ1-5
v_call: TRBV28
d_call: .
clone_size: few
cdr3_aa: CASSSTDRAPQHF
cdr3_nt: TGTGCCAGCAGTTCTACTGACCGGGCGCCCCAGCATTTT